This T cell receptor beta chain was captured by sequencing in a study of blood T cell repertoires in COVID-19. In the source study's methods: Estimated nucleated cell counts came from reference gene primer amplification. Generated by immunoSEQ multiplex PCR, the TCRdb table keeps only in-frame clones and is missing some. The DNA gave D and trimming, while V, J and clone size come from that table. The sample has some 220,000 clones, 75% to 85% seen once. Seattle participants joined during active infection and were tracked over time. Sequencing input: peripheral blood. The sequence came from a man between 45 and 60 years old with COVID-19, enrolled during active disease.

The CDR3 region is CASSSNGGLVNTEAFF. The CDR3 bases are TGCGCCAGCAGCTCGAATGGAGGGTTAGTGAACACTGAAGCTTTCTTT. The chain employs TRBV5-1 and TRBJ1-1; D not resolved. CDR1 and CDR2 from the germline V gene are SGHRS and YFSETQ. V was shortened by 3 bases and J by 0 bases, with 15 bases between the two germline ends. The CDR3 contains 16 residues.